One sample yielded the 2 T cell receptor beta chains listed below, sequenced in a study of blood T cell repertoires in COVID-19. The assay was immunoSEQ multiplex PCR, and TCRdb's table has in-frame clones only and misses some. The sample has roughly 200,000 clones, 75% to 95% seen once. The sequencing input was peripheral blood. The receptors shown here come from a middle-aged man with acute or convalescent COVID-19.

The V and J genes are TRBV4-3 and TRBJ1-1, with D perhaps matching TRBD1 (6 bases). Germline-derived CDR1 and CDR2 are LGHNA and YSLEER. V was cut by 0 bases and J by 12 bases, with 11 bases left in between. The CDR3 contains 12 residues. This CDR3 is CASSQDTGSPFF. The CDR3 DNA reads as TGCGCCAGCAGCCAAGATACAGGGTCCCCTTTCTTT.

The V and J genes are TRBV5-6 and TRBJ1-2; 7 positions agree with TRBD1. V was pared by 9 bases and J by 0 bases, with 8 bases of the junction left unmatched. Germline lookup yields CDR1 SGHDT and CDR2 YYEEEE. CDR3 length: 14 amino acids. CDR3 nucleotide sequence: TGTGCCACTAACCACAGGGGTACTAACTATGGCTACACCTTC. It codes for CATNHRGTNYGYTF.